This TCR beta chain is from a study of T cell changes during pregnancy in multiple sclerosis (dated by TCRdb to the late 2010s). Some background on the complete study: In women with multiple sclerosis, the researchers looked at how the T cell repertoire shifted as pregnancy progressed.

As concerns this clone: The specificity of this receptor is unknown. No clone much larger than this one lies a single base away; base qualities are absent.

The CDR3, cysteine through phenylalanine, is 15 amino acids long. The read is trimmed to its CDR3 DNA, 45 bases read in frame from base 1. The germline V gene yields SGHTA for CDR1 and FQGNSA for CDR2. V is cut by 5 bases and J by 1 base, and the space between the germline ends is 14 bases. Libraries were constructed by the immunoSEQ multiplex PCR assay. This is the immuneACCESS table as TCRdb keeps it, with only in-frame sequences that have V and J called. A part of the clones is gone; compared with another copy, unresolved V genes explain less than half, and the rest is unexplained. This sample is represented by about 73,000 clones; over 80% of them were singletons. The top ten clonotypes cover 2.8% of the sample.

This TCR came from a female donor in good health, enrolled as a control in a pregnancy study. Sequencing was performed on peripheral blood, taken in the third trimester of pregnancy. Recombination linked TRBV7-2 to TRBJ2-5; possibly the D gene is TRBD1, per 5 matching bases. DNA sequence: TGTGCCAGCAGCCTCCGACAGTTTGGCCAAGAGACCCAGTACTTC. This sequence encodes CASSLRQFGQETQYF.